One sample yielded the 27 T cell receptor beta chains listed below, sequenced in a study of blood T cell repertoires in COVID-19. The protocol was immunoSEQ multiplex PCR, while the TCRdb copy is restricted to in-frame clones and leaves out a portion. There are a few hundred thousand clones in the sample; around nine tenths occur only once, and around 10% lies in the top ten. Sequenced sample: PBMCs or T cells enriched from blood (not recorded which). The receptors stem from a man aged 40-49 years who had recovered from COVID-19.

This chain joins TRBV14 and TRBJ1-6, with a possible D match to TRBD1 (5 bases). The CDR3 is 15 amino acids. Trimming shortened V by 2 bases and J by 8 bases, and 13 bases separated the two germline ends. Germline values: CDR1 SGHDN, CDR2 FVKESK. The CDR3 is CASSQLWQGDSPLHF. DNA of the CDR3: TGTGCCAGCAGCCAATTATGGCAGGGTGATTCACCCCTCCACTTT.

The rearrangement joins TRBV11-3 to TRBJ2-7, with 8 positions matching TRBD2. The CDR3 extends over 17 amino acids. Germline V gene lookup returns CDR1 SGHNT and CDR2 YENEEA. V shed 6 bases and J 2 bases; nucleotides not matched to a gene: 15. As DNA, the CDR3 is TGTGCCAGCAGTCCCCTAAATCTAGCGGGCTACACCTACGAGCAGTACTTC. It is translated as CASSPLNLAGYTYEQYF.

The CDR3 sequence: CASSLTVTEAFF. The DNA for the CDR3 is TGTGCCAGCAGTCTGACAGTCACTGAAGCTTTCTTT. The chain has TRBV6-5 and TRBJ1-1; D is possibly TRBD1 (5 bases). The germline V and J ends were trimmed by 5 bases and 4 bases, with 8 bases remaining between them. Germline V gene sequence: CDR1 MNHEY, CDR2 SVGAGI. CDR3 length: 12 amino acids.

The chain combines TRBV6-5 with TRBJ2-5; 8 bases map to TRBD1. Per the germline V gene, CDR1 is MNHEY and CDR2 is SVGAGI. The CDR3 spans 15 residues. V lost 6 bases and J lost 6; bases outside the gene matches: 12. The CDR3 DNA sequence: TGTGCCAGCAGCTATGTCCCGCAGGGGGCGAAGACCCAGTACTTC. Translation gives CASSYVPQGAKTQYF.

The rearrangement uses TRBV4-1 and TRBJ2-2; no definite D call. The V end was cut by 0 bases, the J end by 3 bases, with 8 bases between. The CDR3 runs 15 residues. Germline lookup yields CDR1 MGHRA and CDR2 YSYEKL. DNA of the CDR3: TGCGCCAGCAGCCAAGATTTTTCCTACACCGGGGAGCTGTTTTTT. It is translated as CASSQDFSYTGELFF.

The CDR3 loop reads CASSLDSLTNEKLFF. In DNA form, the CDR3 reads TGTGCCAGCAGCTTAGACAGCTTAACTAATGAAAAACTGTTTTTT. The chain is built from TRBV7-2 and TRBJ1-4; D gene ambiguous. The germline V and J ends were trimmed by 1 base and 1 base, with 7 bases remaining between them. Per germline, CDR1 SGHTA and CDR2 FQGNSA. The CDR3 extends over 15 amino acids.

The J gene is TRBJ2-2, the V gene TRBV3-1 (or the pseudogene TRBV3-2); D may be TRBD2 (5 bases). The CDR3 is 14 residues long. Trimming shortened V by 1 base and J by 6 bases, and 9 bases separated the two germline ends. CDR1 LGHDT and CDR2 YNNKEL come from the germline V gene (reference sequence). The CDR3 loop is CASSQAISAGELFF. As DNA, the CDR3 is TGTGCCAGCAGCCAAGCCATTAGCGCCGGGGAGCTGTTTTTT.

The CDR3 here is CASRPGMLLGHREGNTIYF. CDR3 DNA: TGTGCCAGCAGACCAGGGATGCTCCTAGGACACCGTGAAGGAAACACCATATATTTT. V is TRBV2 and J is TRBJ1-3; a possible D gene is TRBD1 (5 bases). Trimming removed 6 bases at V and 4 bases at J, with 28 bases between. Germline CDR1 is SNHLY and CDR2 is FYNNEI. The CDR3 sequence is 19 residues long.

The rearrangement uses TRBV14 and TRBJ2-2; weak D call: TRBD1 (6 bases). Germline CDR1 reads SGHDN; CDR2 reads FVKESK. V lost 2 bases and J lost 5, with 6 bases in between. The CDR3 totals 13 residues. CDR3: CASSQQGTGELFF. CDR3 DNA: TGTGCCAGCAGCCAACAGGGGACCGGGGAGCTGTTTTTT.

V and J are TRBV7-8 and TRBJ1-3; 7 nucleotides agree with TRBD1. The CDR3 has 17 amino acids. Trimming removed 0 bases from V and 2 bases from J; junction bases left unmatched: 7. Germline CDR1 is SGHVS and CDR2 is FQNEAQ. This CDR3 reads CASSLAPDRVAGNTIYF. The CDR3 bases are TGTGCCAGCAGCTTAGCCCCCGACAGGGTAGCTGGAAACACCATATATTTT.

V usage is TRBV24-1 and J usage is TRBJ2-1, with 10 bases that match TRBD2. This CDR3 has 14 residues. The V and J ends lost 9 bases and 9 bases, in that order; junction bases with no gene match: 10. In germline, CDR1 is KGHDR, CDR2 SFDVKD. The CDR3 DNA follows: TGTGCCACCGGGGAAAGCGGGAGGGCCAGTGAGCAGTTCTTC. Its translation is CATGESGRASEQFF.

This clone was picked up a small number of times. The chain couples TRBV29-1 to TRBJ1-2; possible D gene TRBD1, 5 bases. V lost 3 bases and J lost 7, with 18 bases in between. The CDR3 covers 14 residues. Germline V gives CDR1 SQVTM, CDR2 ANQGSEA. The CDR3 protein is CSVEVGASAGGYTF. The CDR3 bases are TGCAGCGTTGAGGTTGGGGCTAGTGCTGGTGGCTACACCTTC.

The CDR3 DNA sequence: TGCGCCAGCAGCTTGCGGTCTAGCGGGAGTGGGGAGACCCAGTACTTC. It codes for CASSLRSSGSGETQYF. The chain links TRBV5-1 to TRBJ2-5, with 10 positions matching TRBD2. V shed 1 base, J shed 5 bases, and the junction held 8 bases outside the gene matches. The CDR3 extends over 16 amino acids. The germline CDR1 and CDR2 sequences are SGHRS and YFSETQ.

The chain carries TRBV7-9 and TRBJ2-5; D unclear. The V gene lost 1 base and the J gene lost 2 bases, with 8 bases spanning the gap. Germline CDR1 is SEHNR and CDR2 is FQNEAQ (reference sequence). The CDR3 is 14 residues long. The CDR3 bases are TGTGCCAGCAGCTTAGAGCGAATACAAGAGACCCAGTACTTC. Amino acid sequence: CASSLERIQETQYF. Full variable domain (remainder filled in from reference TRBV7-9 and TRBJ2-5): DTGVSQNPRHKITKRGQNVTFRCDPISEHNRLYWYRQTLGQGPEFLTYFQNEAQLEKSRLLSDRFSAERPKGSFSTLEIQRTEQGDSAMYLCASSLERIQETQYFGPGTRLLVL.

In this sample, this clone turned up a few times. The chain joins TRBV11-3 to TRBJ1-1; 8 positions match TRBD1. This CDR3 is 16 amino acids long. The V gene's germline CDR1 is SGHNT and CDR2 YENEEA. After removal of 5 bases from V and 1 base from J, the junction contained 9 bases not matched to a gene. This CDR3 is CASSPWTGWGNTEAFF. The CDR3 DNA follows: TGTGCCAGCAGCCCTTGGACAGGGTGGGGGAACACTGAAGCTTTCTTT.

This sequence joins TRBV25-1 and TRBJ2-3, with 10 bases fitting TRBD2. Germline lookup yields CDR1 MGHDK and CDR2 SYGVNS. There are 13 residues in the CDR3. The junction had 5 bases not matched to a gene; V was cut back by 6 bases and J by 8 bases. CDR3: CASSLAGEVTQYF. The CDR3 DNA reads TGTGCCAGCAGCCTAGCGGGGGAGGTTACGCAGTATTTT. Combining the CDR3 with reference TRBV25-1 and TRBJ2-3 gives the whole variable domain EADIYQTPRYLVIGTGKKITLECSQTMGHDKMYWYQQDPGMELHLIHYSYGVNSTEKGDLSSESTVSRIRTEHFPLTLESARPSHTSQYLCASSLAGEVTQYFGPGTRLTVL.

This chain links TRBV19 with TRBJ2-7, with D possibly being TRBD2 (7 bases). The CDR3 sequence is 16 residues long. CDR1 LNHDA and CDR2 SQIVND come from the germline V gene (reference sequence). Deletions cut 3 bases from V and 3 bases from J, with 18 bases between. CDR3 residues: CASSIVHREGVYEQYF. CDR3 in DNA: TGTGCCAGTAGTATCGTACACAGGGAGGGGGTCTACGAGCAGTACTTC.

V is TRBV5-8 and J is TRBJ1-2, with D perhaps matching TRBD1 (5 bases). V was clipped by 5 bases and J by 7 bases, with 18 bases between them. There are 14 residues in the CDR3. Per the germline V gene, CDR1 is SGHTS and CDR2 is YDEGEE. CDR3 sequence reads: CASSRPPGNRGYTF. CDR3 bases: TGTGCCAGCAGTCGTCCGCCAGGGAATCGTGGCTACACCTTC.

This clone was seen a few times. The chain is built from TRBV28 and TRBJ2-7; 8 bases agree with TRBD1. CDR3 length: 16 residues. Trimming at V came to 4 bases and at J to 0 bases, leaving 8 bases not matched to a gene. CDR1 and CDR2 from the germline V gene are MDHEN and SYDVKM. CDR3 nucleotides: TGTGCCAGCAGTTACCTATTAGGACAGGGCTCCTACGAGCAGTACTTC. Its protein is CASSYLLGQGSYEQYF.

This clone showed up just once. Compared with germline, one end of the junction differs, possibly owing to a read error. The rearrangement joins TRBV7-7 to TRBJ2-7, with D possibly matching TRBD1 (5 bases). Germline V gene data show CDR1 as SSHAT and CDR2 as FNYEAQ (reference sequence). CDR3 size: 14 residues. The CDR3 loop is CASSFPDRPYEQYF. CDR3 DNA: TGTGCTAGCAGCTTCCCCGACAGACCTTACGAGCAGTACTTC.

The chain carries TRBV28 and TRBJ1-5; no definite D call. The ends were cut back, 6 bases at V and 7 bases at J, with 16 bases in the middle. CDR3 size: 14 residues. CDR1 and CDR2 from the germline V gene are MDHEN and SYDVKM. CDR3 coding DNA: TGTGCCAGCAGCGCGGGGAGGGTCCGGCAGCCCCAGCATTTT. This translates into CASSAGRVRQPQHF.

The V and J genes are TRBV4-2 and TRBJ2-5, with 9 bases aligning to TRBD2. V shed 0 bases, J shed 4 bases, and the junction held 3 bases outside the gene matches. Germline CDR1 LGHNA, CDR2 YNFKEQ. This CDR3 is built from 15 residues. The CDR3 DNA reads TGTGCCAGCAGCCAAGACGCGGGAGGGGCAGAGACCCAGTACTTC. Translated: CASSQDAGGAETQYF.

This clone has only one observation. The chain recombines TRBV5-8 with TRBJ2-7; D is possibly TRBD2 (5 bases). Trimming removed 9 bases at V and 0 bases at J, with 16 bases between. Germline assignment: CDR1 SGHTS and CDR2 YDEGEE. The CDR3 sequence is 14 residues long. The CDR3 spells CATKTRRSSYEQYF. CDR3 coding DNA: TGTGCCACCAAAACTAGGAGGAGCTCCTACGAGCAGTACTTC.

CDR3 amino acids: CASSYASRNQPQHF. The CDR3, as DNA: TGTGCCAGCAGTTACGCCAGTCGCAATCAGCCCCAGCATTTT. The chain employs TRBV6-2 or TRBV6-3 and TRBJ1-5; D gene ambiguous. Germline CDR1 and CDR2: MNHEY and SVGEGT. The length of the CDR3 is 14 residues. Trimming cost V 2 bases and J 2 bases, with 7 bases left between them.

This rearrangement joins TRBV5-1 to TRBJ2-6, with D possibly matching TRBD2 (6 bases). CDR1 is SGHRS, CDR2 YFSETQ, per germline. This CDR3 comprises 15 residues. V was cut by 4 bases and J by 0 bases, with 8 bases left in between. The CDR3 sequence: CASSPEGSGANVLTF. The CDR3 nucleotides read TGCGCCAGCAGCCCGGAGGGCTCTGGGGCCAACGTCCTGACTTTC.

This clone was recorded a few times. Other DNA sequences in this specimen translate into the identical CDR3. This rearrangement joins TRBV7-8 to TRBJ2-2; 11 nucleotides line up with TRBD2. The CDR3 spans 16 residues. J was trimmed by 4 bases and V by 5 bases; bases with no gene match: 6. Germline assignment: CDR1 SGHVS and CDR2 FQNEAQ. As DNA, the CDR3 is TGTGCCAGCAGCCGGCTAGCGGGGGGCCGCACCGGGGAGCTGTTTTTT. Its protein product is CASSRLAGGRTGELFF.

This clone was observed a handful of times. The CDR3 loop is CASSLELPGSTDTQYF. CDR3 DNA sequence: TGTGCCAGCAGCTTGGAGCTACCGGGAAGCACAGATACGCAGTATTTT. This chain links TRBV5-6 with TRBJ2-3; possible D gene TRBD2, 5 bases. This CDR3 has 16 amino acids. Trimming removed 0 bases from V and 0 bases from J, with 11 bases in between. Germline V gene lookup returns CDR1 SGHDT and CDR2 YYEEEE.